This T cell receptor beta chain appears in the sequencing data of a study of early stage breast cancer tumors. The wider study: ER+/PR+/HER2- status applied to about 80% of the 16 invasive breast tumors. Samples were sequenced at 7.5 to 10-fold average coverage. Study findings and constraints: Unsorted bulk genomic DNA sequencing lacked pairing and functional marker data.

As for this clone: The antigen remains undetermined.

Here immunoSEQ multiplex PCR was the method, and the copy in TCRdb shows in-frame clones only, minus some. This repertoire shows over 25,000 clones, around 53% found once; its top ten account for nearly 8.5%. This CDR3 region has 17 residues. From germline, CDR1 is ENHRY and CDR2 SYGVKD. V trimming: 10 bases; J trimming: 2 bases; junction bases outside the gene matches: 11. The receptor's source is a person aged 50-59 years with breast cancer. This chain links TRBV10-3 with TRBJ2-7; 16 nucleotides match TRBD2. Specimen: breast tumor tissue. The CDR3, as DNA: TGTGCCACCTCGGGACTAGCGGGAGGGGAAAAAACCTACGAGCAGTACTTC. Translation gives CATSGLAGGEKTYEQYF.